The 31 T cell receptor beta chains below were found in one sample sequenced in a study of shared clonotypes between healthy human individuals. Method: immunoSEQ multiplex PCR; TCRdb's copy keeps in-frame clones and lacks some. Seen here are roughly 640,000 clones, about 74% observed once, and the top ten hold 1.5% to 2%. The material sequenced was memory CD4+ T cells sorted from blood. Subset meaning: CD45RA-negative fraction. The receptors here all came from a woman aged 25 to 39 in good health.

The chain has TRBV7-8 and TRBJ1-4, with a weak D call TRBD1 (5 bases). CDR1 SGHVS and CDR2 FQNEAQ come from the germline V gene. The CDR3 runs 15 residues. Trimming took 1 base from V and 7 from J, leaving 13 bases between them. The CDR3 sequence: CASSLVRDGGEKLFF. The CDR3 coding sequence is TGTGCCAGCAGCTTAGTCCGGGATGGGGGTGAAAAACTGTTTTTT.

The rearrangement links TRBV28 to TRBJ1-2, with TRBD1 matching over 9 bases. Germline trimming cut 7 bases from V and 8 bases from J; bases unmatched to any gene: 11. The CDR3 contains 14 residues. CDR1 MDHEN and CDR2 SYDVKM come from the germline V gene. In DNA form, the CDR3 reads TGTGCCAGCATCCCGGGACAGGGATGGTACGGCTACACCTTC. This translates into CASIPGQGWYGYTF.

The rearrangement links TRBV6-1 to TRBJ1-4; the D is unclear. Trimming took 0 bases from V and 7 from J, leaving 12 bases between them. The CDR3 has 15 amino acids. Per the germline V gene, CDR1 is MNHNS and CDR2 is SASEGT. CDR3 in amino acids: CASSEAWGTGEKLFF. CDR3 sequence (DNA): TGTGCCAGCAGTGAAGCATGGGGAACGGGTGAAAAACTGTTTTTT.

The chain recombines TRBV2 with TRBJ2-2, with 11 positions matching TRBD2. There are 16 residues in the CDR3. Losses at the gene ends were 8 bases for V and 4 bases for J; bases not matched to a gene: 9. Per germline, CDR1 SNHLY and CDR2 FYNNEI. The CDR3 DNA reads as TGTGCCAGCTCATCACTAGCGGGAGTCCCCACCGGGGAGCTGTTTTTT. This encodes CASSSLAGVPTGELFF. The entire variable domain, with the rest obtained from reference TRBV2 and TRBJ2-2, is as follows: EPEVTQTPSHQVTQMGQEVILRCVPISNHLYFYWYRQILGQKVEFLVSFYNNEISEKSEIFDDQFSVERPDGSNFTLKIRSTKLEDSAMYFCASSSLAGVPTGELFFGEGSRLTVL.

V is TRBV11-3 and J is TRBJ2-3, with 13 bases matching TRBD2. This CDR3 comprises 17 residues. Trimming cost V 4 bases and J 2 bases; bases outside gene matches: 6. The V gene's germline CDR1 is SGHNT and CDR2 YENEEA. CDR3 in DNA: TGTGCCAGCAGCTATGTCGGGACTAGCGGGACCACAGATACGCAGTATTTT. It is translated as CASSYVGTSGTTDTQYF.

The chain carries TRBV6-5 and TRBJ2-7; D is unresolved. Per germline, CDR1 MNHEY and CDR2 SVGAGI. The V end lost 6 bases, the J end lost 4 bases, and 16 bases lay between the germline ends. The CDR3 is 14 amino acids. CDR3 loop: CASSALIVGYEQYF. In DNA form, the CDR3 reads TGTGCCAGCAGCGCTCTCATTGTAGGATACGAGCAGTACTTC.

The chain combines TRBV29-1 with TRBJ2-2; D ambiguous. Germline lookup yields CDR1 SQVTM and CDR2 ANQGSEA. The CDR3 spans 11 residues. V shed 4 bases and J shed 6 bases, with 6 bases lying between them. CDR3 DNA sequence: TGCAGCGTTGGTCGACCCGGGGAGCTGTTTTTT. It specifies CSVGRPGELFF.

The V call is TRBV19, the J call TRBJ1-2; D not certain. V was shortened by 1 base and J by 0 bases, with 9 bases between the two germline ends. The CDR3 contains 15 residues. Germline values: CDR1 LNHDA, CDR2 SQIVND (reference sequence). In DNA, the CDR3 is TGTGCCAGTAGTATAGGTCCAGGAGCTAACTATGGCTACACCTTC. Translation gives CASSIGPGANYGYTF.

The chain combines TRBV2 with TRBJ1-1; D not certain. The CDR3 runs 13 residues. The V end lost 6 bases, the J end lost 1 base, and 9 bases lay between the germline ends. CDR1 and CDR2 from the germline V gene are SNHLY and FYNNEI. DNA of the CDR3: TGTGCCAGCAGCCCCGAGGGGAACACTGAAGCTTTCTTT. This gives the protein CASSPEGNTEAFF. Full variable domain (missing parts from reference TRBV2 and TRBJ1-1): EPEVTQTPSHQVTQMGQEVILRCVPISNHLYFYWYRQILGQKVEFLVSFYNNEISEKSEIFDDQFSVERPDGSNFTLKIRSTKLEDSAMYFCASSPEGNTEAFFGQGTRLTVV.

This clone appeared a few times. V is TRBV19 and J is TRBJ2-2; 9 nucleotides match TRBD2. This CDR3 contains 15 residues. The V segment lost 4 bases and the J segment 5 bases; nucleotides outside the gene matches: 5. Germline values: CDR1 LNHDA, CDR2 SQIVND (reference sequence). The CDR3 spells CASSRLADLTGELFF. The CDR3 DNA sequence: TGTGCCAGTAGTAGACTAGCGGACTTAACCGGGGAGCTGTTTTTT.

This clone was seen once. V usage is TRBV6-1 and J usage is TRBJ2-2; no firm D call. The germline V and J ends were trimmed by 7 bases and 7 bases, with 4 bases remaining between them. CDR3 length: 10 amino acids. CDR1 is MNHNS, CDR2 SASEGT, per germline. The CDR3 coding sequence is TGTGCCAGCACTGGCGGGGAGCTGTTTTTT. It specifies CASTGGELFF.

In the case of this clone: This may be a read error, as it is one base from a much larger clone. The V gene is TRBV4-1, the J gene TRBJ1-5, with D unclear. The CDR3 length is 14 residues. The germline V gene encodes CDR1 MGHRA and CDR2 YSYEKL. The DNA of the CDR3 is TGCGCCAGCAGCCAGGACCCTAGCAATCAGCTCCAGCATTTT. Translated, it gives CASSQDPSNQLQHF.

This clone has a handful of counts. The rearrangement uses TRBV2 and TRBJ2-1; no clear D gene. V shed 4 bases and J shed 6 bases, with 7 bases lying between them. From germline, CDR1 is SNHLY and CDR2 FYNNEI. The CDR3 sequence is 12 residues long. The CDR3 protein is CASSGVFNEQFF. The CDR3 DNA reads as TGTGCCAGCAGTGGAGTATTCAATGAGCAGTTCTTC.

This sequence joins TRBV5-1 and TRBJ2-3; the D is unclear. The CDR3 totals 12 residues. CDR1 and CDR2 (germline): SGHRS, YFSETQ. Trimming left V 5 bases short and J 6 bases short, with 10 bases between. The CDR3 DNA follows: TGCGCCAGCAGGGCTGCGCTGGATACGCAGTATTTT. The encoded protein is CASRAALDTQYF.

This clone was observed once. Additional DNA sequences in this sample encode the identical CDR3. The gene calls are TRBV10-1 and TRBJ2-3; the D is unclear. CDR1 is WNHNN and CDR2 is SYGVQD in the germline V gene (reference sequence). The CDR3 contains 12 residues. The ends were cut back, 4 bases at V and 6 bases at J, with 8 bases in the middle. The CDR3 nucleotides read TGCGCCAGCAGTGGTGGTCTTGATACGCAGTATTTT. This sequence encodes CASSGGLDTQYF.

The chain uses TRBV9 and TRBJ2-5, with 7 bases lining up with TRBD2. Germline CDR1 SGDLS, CDR2 YYNGEE. J lost 2 bases, V lost 2 bases, and 12 bases had no gene match. The CDR3 covers 17 residues. The CDR3 bases are TGTGCCAGCAGCGTTGGGTCACGGGGGGACTGGCAAGAGACCCAGTACTTC. Encoded protein: CASSVGSRGDWQETQYF.

This chain connects TRBV5-5 to TRBJ2-7, with D tentatively TRBD1 or TRBD2 (5 bases each). Germline CDR1 and CDR2: SGHKS and YYEKEE (reference sequence). Between the trimmed V and J ends, which lost 2 bases and 9 bases, there was a span of 24 bases. The CDR3 is 16 amino acids. CDR3 in amino acids: CASSFDTNQVGGGQYF. Written as DNA, the CDR3 is TGTGCCAGCAGCTTCGACACCAACCAAGTTGGGGGTGGGCAGTACTTC.

This chain joins TRBV18 and TRBJ1-1; D remains unclear. The V end was cut by 2 bases, the J end by 8 bases, with 15 bases between. This CDR3 spans 14 amino acids. Germline lookup yields CDR1 KGHSH and CDR2 LQKENI. This CDR3 is CASSPALSEREAFF. CDR3 nucleotides: TGTGCCAGCTCACCAGCCCTCTCAGAGCGGGAAGCTTTCTTT.

The rearrangement uses TRBV2 and TRBJ2-1; 12 bases line up with TRBD2. Germline loops: CDR1 SNHLY, CDR2 FYNNEI. The CDR3 runs to 15 residues. With 11 bases clipped from V and 2 bases from J, the junction kept 7 bases outside the gene matches. The CDR3 region has the DNA TGTGCCGGCCGACTAGCGGGAGAAACCTACAATGAGCAGTTCTTC. Its protein is CAGRLAGETYNEQFF.

The V and J genes are TRBV7-9 and TRBJ2-1, with 8 nucleotides matching TRBD1. This CDR3 comprises 14 residues. The trim removed 4 bases at V and 6 bases at J, leaving 5 bases unmatched. Per the germline V gene, CDR1 is SEHNR and CDR2 is FQNEAQ (reference sequence). CDR3: CASSSGQAGNEQFF. The CDR3 DNA reads as TGTGCCAGCAGCTCGGGACAGGCTGGCAATGAGCAGTTCTTC.

This rearrangement joins TRBV5-4 to TRBJ1-1, with 9 bases identical to TRBD1. The CDR3 covers 16 residues. Per the germline V gene, CDR1 is SGHNT and CDR2 is YYREEE (reference sequence). V gave up 6 bases and J gave up 4 bases; unmatched junction bases: 13. The CDR3 DNA reads as TGTGCCAGCACCCGAGGCGGGACAGGGAAGGGCACTGAAGCTTTCTTT. Amino acid sequence: CASTRGGTGKGTEAFF. Full variable domain (rest looked up from reference TRBV5-4 and TRBJ1-1): ETGVTQSPTHLIKTRGQQVTLRCSSQSGHNTVSWYQQALGQGPQFIFQYYREEENGRGNFPPRFSGLQFPNYSSELNVNALELDDSALYLCASTRGGTGKGTEAFFGQGTRLTVV.

This clone was recorded at least ten times. In DNA form, the CDR3 reads TGTGCCAGCACAGGTGGCTCTAGCGGCACAGATACGCAGTATTTT. Translation: CASTGGSSGTDTQYF. This chain links TRBV7-9 with TRBJ2-3; possibly TRBD2 for D (6 bases). The V end lost 7 bases, the J end lost 1 base, and 15 bases lay between the germline ends. The CDR3 consists of 15 residues. From germline, CDR1 is SEHNR and CDR2 FQNEAQ (reference sequence).

The chain recombines TRBV10-1 with TRBJ1-5; D is unclear. Trimming stripped 1 base from V and 1 base from J, with 11 bases between. Germline-derived CDR1 and CDR2 are WNHNN and SYGVQD (reference sequence). The CDR3 extends over 16 amino acids. In DNA form, the CDR3 reads TGCGCCAGCAGTGAGTGGAGACACACAAGCAATCAGCCCCAGCATTTT. As protein: CASSEWRHTSNQPQHF.

This clone occurred a few times. The chain is built from TRBV7-9 and TRBJ1-5, with 7 bases lining up with TRBD1. V shed 4 bases and J 4 bases; nucleotides not matched to a gene: 4. This CDR3 spans 14 amino acids. Germline CDR1 is SEHNR and CDR2 is FQNEAQ (reference sequence). CDR3 protein: CASSSTGRNQPQHF. CDR3 coding DNA: TGTGCCAGCAGCTCGACAGGGCGTAATCAGCCCCAGCATTTT. Supplemented by reference TRBV7-9 and TRBJ1-5, the full variable domain reads DTGVSQNPRHKITKRGQNVTFRCDPISEHNRLYWYRQTLGQGPEFLTYFQNEAQLEKSRLLSDRFSAERPKGSFSTLEIQRTEQGDSAMYLCASSSTGRNQPQHFGDGTRLSIL.

There are a few counts of this clone. The genes are TRBV30 and TRBJ1-4; D not certain. The CDR3 length is 11 residues. The germline CDR1 and CDR2 sequences are GTSNPN and SVGIG (reference sequence). Trimming pared 3 bases from V and 5 bases from J, leaving 4 bases between. The chain's CDR3 is CAWSRNEKLFF. Here the CDR3 DNA reads TGTGCCTGGAGCCGGAATGAAAAACTGTTTTTT. The full variable domain, in which reference TRBV30 and TRBJ1-4 provide the parts outside the CDR3, is SQTIHQWPATLVQPVGSPLSLECTVEGTSNPNLYWYRQAAGRGLQLLFYSVGIGQISSEVPQNLSASRPQDRQFILSSKKLLLSDSGFYLCAWSRNEKLFFGSGTQLSVL.

The chain has TRBV6-6 and TRBJ2-1; 8 nucleotides line up with TRBD2. Trimming at V came to 5 bases and at J to 3 bases, leaving 6 bases not matched to a gene. Germline V gene sequence: CDR1 MNHNY, CDR2 SVGAGI (reference sequence). The CDR3 sequence is 15 residues long. In nucleotides, the CDR3 is TGTGCCAGCAGTCCCTCAGCGGGAGACTACAATGAGCAGTTCTTC. Amino acids: CASSPSAGDYNEQFF.

The V and J genes are TRBV5-1 and TRBJ2-3; D remains ambiguous. The V end was cut by 0 bases, the J end by 6 bases, with 17 bases between. CDR1 and CDR2 (germline): SGHRS, YFSETQ. This CDR3 has 16 residues. Here the CDR3 reads CASSLAIGPAGDTQYF. The DNA for the CDR3 is TGCGCCAGCAGCTTGGCCATAGGACCCGCTGGCGATACGCAGTATTTT.

The chain's CDR3 is CASRDGVTGNTIYF. The CDR3 DNA reads TGTGCCAGCAGGGACGGGGTAACTGGAAACACCATATATTTT. The V and J genes are TRBV28 and TRBJ1-3; the D is unclear. V lost 6 bases, J lost 2 bases, and 11 bases lay in between. This CDR3 is built from 14 residues. Germline V gives CDR1 MDHEN, CDR2 SYDVKM.

CDR3 sequence: CASSPRDRAYEQYF. CDR3 nucleotides: TGTGCCAGCAGCCCACGGGACAGAGCCTACGAGCAGTACTTC. V gene TRBV7-9 combines with J gene TRBJ2-7, with 7 bases aligning to TRBD1. Germline CDR1 reads SEHNR; CDR2 reads FQNEAQ (reference sequence). This CDR3 comprises 14 residues. The junction had 6 bases not matched to a gene; V was cut back by 5 bases and J by 2 bases.

This chain joins TRBV4-2 and TRBJ1-1; TRBD1 agrees at 11 bases. CDR3 length: 18 amino acids. After removal of 3 bases from V and 1 base from J, the junction contained 10 bases not matched to a gene. CDR1 and CDR2 (germline): LGHNA, YNFKEQ. The CDR3 DNA follows: TGTGCCAGCAGCCAGGCGGGACAGGGGGGCCTAGGGAACACTGAAGCTTTCTTT. This gives the protein CASSQAGQGGLGNTEAFF.

This chain connects TRBV28 to TRBJ2-1; D is possibly TRBD2 (5 bases). V was cut by 4 bases and J by 4 bases, with 14 bases left in between. The CDR3 consists of 15 residues. Germline lookup yields CDR1 MDHEN and CDR2 SYDVKM. The CDR3 reads CASSSTTRLYNEQFF. CDR3 nucleotides: TGTGCCAGCAGTTCGACTACACGTTTATACAATGAGCAGTTCTTC.